The 24 T cell receptor beta chains below come from one sample, sequenced in a study of blood T cell repertoires in COVID-19. Method: immunoSEQ multiplex PCR; TCRdb's copy keeps in-frame clones and lacks some. Of approximately 200,000 clones listed, 86% are singletons. The sample comprised PBMCs or T cells enriched from blood (not recorded which). All receptors derive from a woman aged 25 to 39 who had been exposed to COVID-19.

The genes are TRBV19 and TRBJ1-5; D not certain. Trimming removed 3 bases from V and 1 base from J, with 7 bases in between. Germline CDR1 is LNHDA and CDR2 is SQIVND (reference sequence). The CDR3 totals 14 residues. The CDR3 here is CASSMRVSNQPQHF. CDR3 sequence (DNA): TGTGCCAGTAGTATGAGGGTAAGCAATCAGCCCCAGCATTTT.

This clone appeared a single time. The chain employs TRBV7-9 and TRBJ1-4, with a weak D call TRBD1 (6 bases). Per the germline V gene, CDR1 is SEHNR and CDR2 is FQNEAQ (reference sequence). V was cut by 4 bases and J by 2 bases, with 11 bases left in between. The CDR3 sequence is 15 residues long. DNA of the CDR3: TGTGCCAGCAGCTCCTGGACAGCTACTAATGAAAAACTGTTTTTT. Residues: CASSSWTATNEKLFF. Filled out from reference TRBV7-9 and TRBJ1-4, the complete variable domain reads DTGVSQNPRHKITKRGQNVTFRCDPISEHNRLYWYRQTLGQGPEFLTYFQNEAQLEKSRLLSDRFSAERPKGSFSTLEIQRTEQGDSAMYLCASSSWTATNEKLFFGSGTQLSVL.

This clone appeared a single time. V and J are TRBV29-1 and TRBJ2-5, with 8 bases that match TRBD1. The germline gives CDR1 SQVTM, CDR2 ANQGSEA. J was trimmed by 5 bases and V by 1 base; bases with no gene match: 6. The length of the CDR3 is 14 residues. In DNA form, the CDR3 reads TGCAGCGTTGAAGGGACAGGGAAAAAGGAGACCCAGTACTTC. Protein: CSVEGTGKKETQYF.

The rearrangement uses TRBV27 and TRBJ2-7; D might be TRBD1 (6 bases). V was shortened by 8 bases and J by 6 bases, with 20 bases between the two germline ends. The CDR3 totals 14 residues. Germline V gene sequence: CDR1 MNHEY, CDR2 SMNVEV (reference sequence). This chain's CDR3 is CASRLLRDITEQYF. CDR3 DNA sequence: TGTGCCAGCCGTCTTCTCCGGGACATCACCGAGCAGTACTTC.

J is TRBJ2-3 and V is TRBV6-5, with TRBD1 matching over 9 bases. V shed 8 bases and J 4 bases; nucleotides not matched to a gene: 7. This CDR3 is 14 amino acids long. Germline CDR1 reads MNHEY; CDR2 reads SVGAGI. CDR3 sequence: CASWGQGAPDTQYF. DNA for the CDR3: TGTGCCAGCTGGGGACAGGGTGCGCCAGATACGCAGTATTTT.

This clone was seen a single time. The chain carries TRBV12-3 or TRBV12-4 and TRBJ2-7; 8 bases are a match to TRBD1. There are 13 residues in the CDR3. After removal of 6 bases from V and 4 bases from J, the junction contained 5 bases not matched to a gene. Here the CDR3 DNA reads TGTGCCAGCAGGACCCGGACAGGGTACGAGCAGTACTTC. Translating it yields CASRTRTGYEQYF.

The chain couples TRBV13 to TRBJ1-6, with 9 nucleotides matching TRBD1. In germline, CDR1 is PRHDT, CDR2 FYEKMQ (reference sequence). V was pared by 1 base and J by 7 bases, with 5 bases of the junction left unmatched. The CDR3 is 16 amino acids. The CDR3 region is CASSLEGDRANSPLHF. The CDR3 DNA follows: TGTGCCAGCAGCTTAGAGGGGGACAGGGCCAATTCACCCCTCCACTTT.

V is TRBV28 and J is TRBJ2-1, with 7 bases aligning to TRBD1. Trimming took 5 bases from V and 2 from J; bases not matched to a gene: 6. Germline-derived CDR1 and CDR2 are MDHEN and SYDVKM. This CDR3 comprises 15 residues. CDR3 sequence: CASSLTGAAYNEQFF. In nucleotides, the CDR3 is TGTGCCAGCAGTCTCACAGGGGCGGCCTACAATGAGCAGTTCTTC.

The rearrangement uses TRBV4-1 and TRBJ1-2; D uncertain. This CDR3 contains 11 residues. Deletions cut 1 base from V and 6 bases from J, with 3 bases between. CDR1 is MGHRA and CDR2 is YSYEKL in the germline V gene. The CDR3 bases are TGCGCCAGCAGCCAAGGAGATGGCTACACCTTC. Its translation is CASSQGDGYTF.

The V gene is TRBV27, the J gene TRBJ2-5; the D is unclear. This CDR3 spans 11 amino acids. CDR1 and CDR2 from the germline V gene are MNHEY and SMNVEV (reference sequence). The germline V and J ends were trimmed by 6 bases and 6 bases, with 8 bases remaining between them. The CDR3 sequence is CASSSFQTQYF. In DNA form, the CDR3 reads TGTGCCAGCAGCTCCTTCCAGACCCAGTACTTC.

This clone was seen just once. The genes are TRBV19 and TRBJ1-1, with 10 bases that match TRBD1. The CDR3 is 16 amino acids. Losses at the gene ends were 5 bases for V and 3 bases for J; bases not matched to a gene: 9. Germline CDR1 reads LNHDA; CDR2 reads SQIVND (reference sequence). The CDR3 nucleotides are TGTGCCAGTAGTCCCCAAACCGGGACAGGGGACACTGAAGCTTTCTTT. Protein product: CASSPQTGTGDTEAFF.

The chain has TRBV30 and TRBJ1-1; D not resolved. This CDR3 region has 15 residues. The germline V and J ends were trimmed by 5 bases and 3 bases, with 19 bases remaining between them. Germline V gives CDR1 GTSNPN, CDR2 SVGIG (reference sequence). CDR3 region: CAWAQAGQPYTEAFF. CDR3 in DNA: TGTGCCTGGGCTCAGGCGGGCCAGCCGTACACTGAAGCTTTCTTT.

The chain carries TRBV12-3 or TRBV12-4 and TRBJ1-2, with TRBD1 identical over 8 bases. The V gene end was trimmed by 5 bases and the J gene end by 7 bases; junction bases not matched to a gene: 6. CDR3 length equals 13 residues. The CDR3 loop reads CASSRGQGSGYTF. In DNA form, the CDR3 reads TGTGCCAGCAGTCGAGGACAGGGTAGTGGCTACACCTTC.

V gene TRBV5-6 combines with J gene TRBJ1-6, with a weak D call TRBD1 (5 bases). The V and J ends lost 4 bases and 10 bases respectively, with 15 bases between them. CDR1 and CDR2 from the germline V gene are SGHDT and YYEEEE. There are 14 residues in the CDR3. This CDR3 reads CASSRPGGDSPLHF. CDR3 in DNA: TGTGCCAGCAGCCGCCCGGGGGGGGACTCACCCCTCCACTTT.

This clone was seen just once. The chain recombines TRBV7-8 with TRBJ2-7; D is possibly TRBD2 (5 bases). Trimming took 5 bases from V and 4 from J, leaving 9 bases between them. The CDR3 runs 12 residues. Looked up from germline, CDR1 is SGHVS and CDR2 is FQNEAQ. The CDR3, as DNA: TGTGCCAGCAGCCCCAGGACTTACGAGCAGTACTTC. This sequence encodes CASSPRTYEQYF.

Comments on this clone: The same CDR3 arises from other DNA sequences in this sample as well. This chain links TRBV19 with TRBJ1-5; D possibly corresponds to TRBD1 (6 bases). This CDR3 has 14 amino acids. The V and J ends lost 2 bases and 3 bases respectively, with 8 bases between them. The germline CDR1 and CDR2 sequences are LNHDA and SQIVND (reference sequence). The CDR3 bases are TGTGCCAGTAGTATACGGGACACCAATCAGCCCCAGCATTTT. It translates to CASSIRDTNQPQHF.

The rearrangement uses TRBV2 and TRBJ1-5; a possible D gene is TRBD1 (6 bases). The CDR3 has 15 amino acids. Germline CDR1 SNHLY, CDR2 FYNNEI. Trimming left V 6 bases short and J 2 bases short, with 14 bases between. CDR3 sequence (DNA): TGTGCCAGCAGCCAAGACAGGATCGGCAATCAGCCCCAGCATTTT. Amino acids: CASSQDRIGNQPQHF.

The V gene is TRBV28, the J gene TRBJ1-4, with a weak D call TRBD1 (6 bases). V lost 8 bases and J lost 8, with 18 bases in between. Germline CDR1 and CDR2: MDHEN and SYDVKM. The CDR3 length is 14 residues. The CDR3 region is CASWGRGIREKLFF. CDR3 coding DNA: TGTGCCAGCTGGGGGCGGGGGATAAGGGAAAAACTGTTTTTT.

This CDR3 reads CASSLGYGGGYTF. CDR3 DNA: TGTGCCAGCAGTCTCGGATATGGAGGGGGCTACACCTTC. The V call is TRBV27, the J call TRBJ1-2, with D hard to call. The V end lost 5 bases, the J end lost 8 bases, and 15 bases lay between the germline ends. This CDR3 has 13 amino acids. Germline V gene lookup returns CDR1 MNHEY and CDR2 SMNVEV (reference sequence).

The chain is built from TRBV28 and TRBJ1-4; 10 bases line up with TRBD1. Germline trimming cut 4 bases from V and 8 bases from J; bases unmatched to any gene: 22. The germline V gene encodes CDR1 MDHEN and CDR2 SYDVKM. This CDR3 has 20 residues. The CDR3 protein is CASSSAAHGTGEVTGEKLFF. CDR3 DNA sequence: TGTGCCAGCAGTTCCGCTGCCCACGGGACAGGGGAGGTTACGGGGGAAAAACTGTTTTTT. Variable domain in full (rest from reference TRBV28 and TRBJ1-4): DVKVTQSSRYLVKRTGEKVFLECVQDMDHENMFWYRQDPGLGLRLIYFSYDVKMKEKGDIPEGYSVSREKKERFSLILESASTNQTSMYLCASSSAAHGTGEVTGEKLFFGSGTQLSVL.

The chain joins TRBV29-1 to TRBJ2-7, with 11 bases fitting TRBD1. The germline CDR1 and CDR2 sequences are SQVTM and ANQGSEA. This CDR3 region has 13 residues. V lost 7 bases to trimming and J lost 2 bases; unmatched junction nucleotides: 4. CDR3 sequence: CSAGTGGPYEQYF. CDR3 in DNA: TGCAGCGCCGGGACAGGGGGACCCTACGAGCAGTACTTC.

This chain's CDR3 is CASSYSEQFF. The CDR3 bases are TGTGCCAGCAGCTATAGCGAGCAGTTCTTC. J is TRBJ2-1 and V is TRBV11-2; D unresolved. Germline values: CDR1 SGHAT, CDR2 FQNNGV. V was cut by 4 bases and J by 10 bases, with 5 bases left in between. There are 10 residues in the CDR3.

This clone was seen only once. The chain couples TRBV15 to TRBJ2-3, with a possible D match to TRBD2 (7 bases). CDR3 length: 15 residues. Germline lookup yields CDR1 LNHNV and CDR2 YYDKDF (reference sequence). Trimming stripped 1 base from V and 6 bases from J, with 14 bases between. The chain's CDR3 is CATSRGGGGMDTQYF. The CDR3 DNA reads TGTGCCACCAGCAGAGGTGGGGGGGGCATGGATACGCAGTATTTT.

The rearrangement uses TRBV12-3 or TRBV12-4 and TRBJ1-1; 9 bases are shared with TRBD1. This CDR3 contains 13 residues. V was pared by 5 bases and J by 6 bases, with 4 bases of the junction left unmatched. CDR3 in amino acids: CASSGGTGPEAFF. CDR3 coding DNA: TGTGCCAGCAGTGGGGGGACAGGGCCTGAAGCTTTCTTT.